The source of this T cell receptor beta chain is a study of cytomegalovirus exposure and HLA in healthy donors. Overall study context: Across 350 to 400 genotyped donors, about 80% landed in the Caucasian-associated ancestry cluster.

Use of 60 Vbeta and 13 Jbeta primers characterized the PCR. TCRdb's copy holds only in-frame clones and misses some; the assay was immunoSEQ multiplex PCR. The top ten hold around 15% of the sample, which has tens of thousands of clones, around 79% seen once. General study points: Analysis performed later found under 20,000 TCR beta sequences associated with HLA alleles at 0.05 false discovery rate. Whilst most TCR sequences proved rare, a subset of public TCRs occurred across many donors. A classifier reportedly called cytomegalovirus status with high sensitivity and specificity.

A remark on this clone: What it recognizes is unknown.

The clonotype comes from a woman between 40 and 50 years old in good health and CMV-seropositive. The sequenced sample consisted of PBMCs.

CDR3 coding DNA: TGCGCCAGCAGCTTGAAGCGACAGGAAAGCTCCTACAATGAGCAGTTCTTC. Translated: CASSLKRQESSYNEQFF. The chain combines TRBV5-1 with TRBJ2-1; weak D call: TRBD1 (6 bases). This CDR3 contains 17 residues. The germline V gene has CDR1 SGHRS and CDR2 YFSETQ. The V gene lost 1 base and the J gene lost 0 bases, with 14 bases spanning the gap.